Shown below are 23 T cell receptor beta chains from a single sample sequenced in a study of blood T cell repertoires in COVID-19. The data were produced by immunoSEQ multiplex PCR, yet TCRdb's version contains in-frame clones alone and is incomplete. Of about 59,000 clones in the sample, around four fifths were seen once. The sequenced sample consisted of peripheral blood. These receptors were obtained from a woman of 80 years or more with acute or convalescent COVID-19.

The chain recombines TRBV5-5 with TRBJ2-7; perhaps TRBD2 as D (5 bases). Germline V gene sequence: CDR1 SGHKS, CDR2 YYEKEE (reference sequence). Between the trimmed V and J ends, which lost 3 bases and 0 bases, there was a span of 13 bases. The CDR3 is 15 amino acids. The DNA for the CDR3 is TGTGCCAGCAGCTCGTACCTGAGGGCCTCCTACGAGCAGTACTTC. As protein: CASSSYLRASYEQYF.

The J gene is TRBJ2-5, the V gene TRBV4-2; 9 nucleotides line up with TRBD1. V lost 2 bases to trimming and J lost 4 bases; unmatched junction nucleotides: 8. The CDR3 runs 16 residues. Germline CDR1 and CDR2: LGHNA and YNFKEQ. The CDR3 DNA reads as TGTGCCAGCAGCCAATCGTGGACAGGGGAGGGAGAGACCCAGTACTTC. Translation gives CASSQSWTGEGETQYF.

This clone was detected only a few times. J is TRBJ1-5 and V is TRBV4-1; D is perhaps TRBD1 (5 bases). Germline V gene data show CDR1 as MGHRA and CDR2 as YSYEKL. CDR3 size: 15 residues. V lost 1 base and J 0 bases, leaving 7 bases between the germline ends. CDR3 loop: CASSQGRGSNQPQHF. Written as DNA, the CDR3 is TGCGCCAGCAGCCAAGGTAGGGGTAGCAATCAGCCCCAGCATTTT.

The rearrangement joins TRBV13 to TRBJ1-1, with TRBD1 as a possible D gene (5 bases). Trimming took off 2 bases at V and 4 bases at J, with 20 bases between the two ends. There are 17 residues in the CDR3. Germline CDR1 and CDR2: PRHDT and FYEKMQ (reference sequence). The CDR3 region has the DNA TGTGCCAGCAGCTTACTTCGCCTCCAGGGCATCCCCACTGAAGCTTTCTTT. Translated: CASSLLRLQGIPTEAFF.

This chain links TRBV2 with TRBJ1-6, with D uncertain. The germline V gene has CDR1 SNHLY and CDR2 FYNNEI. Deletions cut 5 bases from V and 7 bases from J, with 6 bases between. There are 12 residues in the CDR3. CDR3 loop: CASSSENSPLHF. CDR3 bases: TGTGCCAGCAGTTCGGAGAATTCACCCCTCCACTTT.

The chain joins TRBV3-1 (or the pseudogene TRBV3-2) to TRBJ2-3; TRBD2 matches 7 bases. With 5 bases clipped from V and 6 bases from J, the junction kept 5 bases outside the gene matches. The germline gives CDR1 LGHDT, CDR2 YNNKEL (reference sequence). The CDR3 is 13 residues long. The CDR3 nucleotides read TGTGCCAGCAGCGGCAAGGGAGGGGATACGCAGTATTTT. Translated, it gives CASSGKGGDTQYF.

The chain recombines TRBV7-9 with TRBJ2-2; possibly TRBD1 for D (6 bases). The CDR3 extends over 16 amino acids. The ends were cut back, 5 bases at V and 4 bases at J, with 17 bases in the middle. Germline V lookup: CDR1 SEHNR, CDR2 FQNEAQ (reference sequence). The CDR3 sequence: CASSDDRMAGTGELFF. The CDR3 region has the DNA TGTGCCAGCAGCGATGACAGGATGGCAGGCACCGGGGAGCTGTTTTTT.

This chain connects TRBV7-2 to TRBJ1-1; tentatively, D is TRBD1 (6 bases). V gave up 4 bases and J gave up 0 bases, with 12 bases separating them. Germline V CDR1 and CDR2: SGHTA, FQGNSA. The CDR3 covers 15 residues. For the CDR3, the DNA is TGTGCCAGCAGCTACCAACAGGGACTGAACACTGAAGCTTTCTTT. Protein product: CASSYQQGLNTEAFF.

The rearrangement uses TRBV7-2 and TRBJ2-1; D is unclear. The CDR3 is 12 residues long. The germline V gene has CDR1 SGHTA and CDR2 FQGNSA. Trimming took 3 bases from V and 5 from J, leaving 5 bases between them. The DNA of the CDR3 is TGTGCCAGCAGCTTGTTAAACAATGAGCAGTTCTTC. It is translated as CASSLLNNEQFF.

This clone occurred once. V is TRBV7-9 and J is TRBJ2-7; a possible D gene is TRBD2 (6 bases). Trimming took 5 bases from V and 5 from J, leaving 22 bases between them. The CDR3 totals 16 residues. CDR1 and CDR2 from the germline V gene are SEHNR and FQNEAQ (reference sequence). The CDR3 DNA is TGTGCCAGCAGCACCGGGACTTCCGTTTTTTTCGACGAGCAGTACTTC. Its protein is CASSTGTSVFFDEQYF.

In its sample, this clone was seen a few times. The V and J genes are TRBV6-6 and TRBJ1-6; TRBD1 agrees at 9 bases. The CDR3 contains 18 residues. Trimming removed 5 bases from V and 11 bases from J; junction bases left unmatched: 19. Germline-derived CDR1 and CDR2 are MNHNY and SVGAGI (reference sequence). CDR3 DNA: TGTGCCAGCAGTCGAATACAGGGGGCCCAGCTCCGGGACCCACCCCTCCACTTT. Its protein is CASSRIQGAQLRDPPLHF.

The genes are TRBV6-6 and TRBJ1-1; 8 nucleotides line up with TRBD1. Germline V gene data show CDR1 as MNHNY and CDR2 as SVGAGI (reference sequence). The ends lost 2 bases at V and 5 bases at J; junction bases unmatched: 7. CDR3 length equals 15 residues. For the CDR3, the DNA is TGTGCCAGCAGTTACCCGGGACAGGTCAAGACTGAAGCTTTCTTT. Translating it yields CASSYPGQVKTEAFF.

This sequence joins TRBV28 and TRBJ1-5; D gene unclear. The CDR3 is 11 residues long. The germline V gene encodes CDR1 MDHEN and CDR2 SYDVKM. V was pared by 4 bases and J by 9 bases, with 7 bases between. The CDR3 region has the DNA TGTGCCAGCAGTTCCAACGGGCCCCAGCATTTT. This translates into CASSSNGPQHF.

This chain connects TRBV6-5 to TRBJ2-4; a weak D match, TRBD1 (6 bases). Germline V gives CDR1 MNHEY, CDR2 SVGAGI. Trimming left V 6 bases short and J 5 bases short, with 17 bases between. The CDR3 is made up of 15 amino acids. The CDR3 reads CASSQQTGLENIQYF. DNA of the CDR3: TGTGCCAGCAGCCAGCAGACAGGCCTGGAAAACATTCAGTACTTC.

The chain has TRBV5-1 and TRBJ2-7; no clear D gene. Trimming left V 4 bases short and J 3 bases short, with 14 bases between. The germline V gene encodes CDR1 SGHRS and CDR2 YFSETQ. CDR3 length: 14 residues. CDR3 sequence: CASSPGPDRYEQYF. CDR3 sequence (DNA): TGCGCCAGCAGCCCAGGCCCAGACCGCTACGAGCAGTACTTC.

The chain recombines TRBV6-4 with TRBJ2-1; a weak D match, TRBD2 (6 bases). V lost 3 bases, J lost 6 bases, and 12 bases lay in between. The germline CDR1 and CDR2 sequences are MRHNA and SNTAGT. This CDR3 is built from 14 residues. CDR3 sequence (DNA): TGTGCCAGCAGTGAGCAGGCGGGACCCAATGAGCAGTTCTTC. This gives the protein CASSEQAGPNEQFF.

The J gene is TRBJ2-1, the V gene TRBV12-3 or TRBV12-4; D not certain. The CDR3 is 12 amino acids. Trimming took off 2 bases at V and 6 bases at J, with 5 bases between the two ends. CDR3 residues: CASSLLLNEQFF. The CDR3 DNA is TGTGCCAGCAGTTTACTCCTCAATGAGCAGTTCTTC.

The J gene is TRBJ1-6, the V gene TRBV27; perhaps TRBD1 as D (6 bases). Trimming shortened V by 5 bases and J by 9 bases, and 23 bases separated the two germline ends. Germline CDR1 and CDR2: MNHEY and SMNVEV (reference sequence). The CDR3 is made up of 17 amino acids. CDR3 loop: CASSTLGDIGLGSPLHF. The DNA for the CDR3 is TGTGCCAGCAGTACCCTCGGGGACATCGGTCTGGGTTCACCCCTCCACTTT.

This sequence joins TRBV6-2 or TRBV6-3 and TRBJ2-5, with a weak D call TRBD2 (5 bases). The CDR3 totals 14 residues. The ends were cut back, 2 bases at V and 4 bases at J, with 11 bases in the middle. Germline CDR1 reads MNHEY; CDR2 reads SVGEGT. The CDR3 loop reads CASSYLGVRETQYF. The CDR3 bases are TGTGCCAGCAGTTACCTCGGGGTACGAGAGACCCAGTACTTC.

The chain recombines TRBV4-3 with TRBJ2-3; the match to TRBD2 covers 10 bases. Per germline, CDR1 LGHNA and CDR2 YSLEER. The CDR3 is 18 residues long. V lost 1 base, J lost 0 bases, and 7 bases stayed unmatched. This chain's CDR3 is CASSQAATSGVSTDTQYF. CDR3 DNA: TGCGCCAGCAGCCAAGCGGCAACTAGCGGGGTTAGCACAGATACGCAGTATTTT.

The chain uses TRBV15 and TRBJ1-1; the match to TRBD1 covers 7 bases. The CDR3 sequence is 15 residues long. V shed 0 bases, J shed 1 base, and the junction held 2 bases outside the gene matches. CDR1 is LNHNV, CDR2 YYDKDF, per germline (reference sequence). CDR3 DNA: TGTGCCACCAGCAGAGACGGACAGGAGAACACTGAAGCTTTCTTT. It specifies CATSRDGQENTEAFF.

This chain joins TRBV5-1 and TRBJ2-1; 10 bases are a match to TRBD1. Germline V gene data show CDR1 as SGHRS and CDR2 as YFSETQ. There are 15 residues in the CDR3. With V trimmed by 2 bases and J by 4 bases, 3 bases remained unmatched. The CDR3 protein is CASSLRTGGYNEQFF. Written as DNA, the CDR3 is TGCGCCAGCAGCTTAAGGACAGGGGGATACAATGAGCAGTTCTTC.

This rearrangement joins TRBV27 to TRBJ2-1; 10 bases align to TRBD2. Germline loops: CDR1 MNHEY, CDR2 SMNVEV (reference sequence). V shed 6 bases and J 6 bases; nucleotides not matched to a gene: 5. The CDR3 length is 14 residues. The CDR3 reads CASRLAGVGNEQFF. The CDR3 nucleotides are TGTGCCAGCAGGCTAGCGGGGGTCGGCAATGAGCAGTTCTTC.